A single sample is the source of the 28 T cell receptor beta chains below, sequenced in a study of blood T cell repertoires in COVID-19. Data came from immunoSEQ multiplex PCR; TCRdb stores just in-frame clones and leaves some out. Of 130,000 or so clones in the sample, approximately 90% were seen once. Sequenced input: peripheral blood. The receptors derive from a man aged 45 to 65 with active or convalescent COVID-19.

The chain recombines TRBV27 with TRBJ2-1; 16 bases are shared with TRBD2. Unmatched junction bases numbered 14, after V lost 3 bases and J lost 9 bases. This CDR3 region has 19 residues. CDR1 is MNHEY and CDR2 is SMNVEV in the germline V gene (reference sequence). The CDR3 loop reads CASSFQPIRGLAGGGEQFF. The CDR3 nucleotides read TGTGCCAGCAGTTTCCAACCCATCCGGGGACTAGCGGGAGGGGGTGAGCAGTTCTTC.

The chain carries TRBV9 and TRBJ1-3, with TRBD1 matching over 8 bases. Trimming cost V 4 bases and J 0 bases; bases outside gene matches: 6. This CDR3 contains 16 residues. The V gene's germline CDR1 is SGDLS and CDR2 YYNGEE. CDR3: CASSSLGTGSGNTIYF. The CDR3 nucleotides read TGTGCCAGCAGCTCCTTGGGGACAGGCTCTGGAAACACCATATATTTT.

This clone came up once. The chain links TRBV4-2 to TRBJ2-7; 7 nucleotides agree with TRBD2. Looked up from germline, CDR1 is LGHNA and CDR2 is YNFKEQ. The CDR3 spans 16 residues. Trimming took 3 bases from V and 1 from J; bases not matched to a gene: 9. The CDR3 region has the DNA TGTGCCAGCAGCCACCAAGAGGAAGCGGGATCCTACGAGCAGTACTTC. It is translated as CASSHQEEAGSYEQYF.

The genes are TRBV3-1 (or the pseudogene TRBV3-2) and TRBJ2-7, with 10 bases aligning to TRBD1. J was trimmed by 4 bases and V by 5 bases; bases with no gene match: 5. The CDR3 is 14 residues long. Germline CDR1 reads LGHDT; CDR2 reads YNNKEL (reference sequence). This CDR3 reads CASSKDRGCYEQYF. In DNA form, the CDR3 reads TGTGCCAGCAGCAAGGACAGGGGGTGTTACGAGCAGTACTTC.

The rearrangement links TRBV28 to TRBJ1-5; 12 bases align to TRBD1. The CDR3 consists of 16 residues. Germline CDR1 reads MDHEN; CDR2 reads SYDVKM. Trimming took 6 bases from V and 7 from J; bases not matched to a gene: 10. The CDR3 nucleotides read TGTGCCAGCAGCCGAGCCGGGACAGGGGGCAGGCAGCCCCAGCATTTT. It yields the protein CASSRAGTGGRQPQHF.

The chain has TRBV5-1 and TRBJ1-2, with 9 bases that match TRBD1. Trimming removed 0 bases from V and 8 bases from J; junction bases left unmatched: 8. The CDR3 consists of 15 residues. The germline gives CDR1 SGHRS, CDR2 YFSETQ. The CDR3 protein is CASSLESGTGNGYTF. The CDR3 DNA sequence: TGCGCCAGCAGCTTGGAATCCGGGACAGGGAACGGCTACACCTTC.

The chain recombines TRBV7-2 with TRBJ2-2, with 10 bases identical to TRBD2. The CDR3 spans 14 residues. The V gene's germline CDR1 is SGHTA and CDR2 FQGNSA. Trimming took 3 bases from V and 5 from J; bases not matched to a gene: 0. In DNA form, the CDR3 reads TGTGCCAGCAGCTTTAGCGGGGGGACCGGGGAGCTGTTTTTT. It specifies CASSFSGGTGELFF.

The gene calls are TRBV6-5 and TRBJ1-5; D possibly corresponds to TRBD1 (5 bases). V shed 6 bases and J shed 2 bases, with 14 bases lying between them. Germline V gene sequence: CDR1 MNHEY, CDR2 SVGAGI. The CDR3 runs 15 residues. In DNA, the CDR3 is TGTGCCAGCAGCTCAGCAAGGGGTCGCAATCAGCCCCAGCATTTT. Its translation is CASSSARGRNQPQHF.

The chain couples TRBV12-3 or TRBV12-4 to TRBJ2-1; D possibly corresponds to TRBD2 (6 bases). V dropped 6 bases and J dropped 15 bases, with 18 bases sitting between them. CDR3 length: 12 residues. The DNA of the CDR3 is TGTGCCAGCAGCACCTCGGGGCGGGACTCGTTCTTC. It encodes CASSTSGRDSFF.

This clone came up a few times. V and J are TRBV6-1 and TRBJ1-5; maybe TRBD1 (5 bases). Trimming left V 3 bases short and J 1 base short, with 10 bases between. The germline CDR1 and CDR2 sequences are MNHNS and SASEGT. CDR3 length: 15 residues. Here the CDR3 DNA reads TGTGCCAGCAGTGAGATCAGACAGAGCAATCAGCCCCAGCATTTT. The encoded protein is CASSEIRQSNQPQHF.

The chain carries TRBV28 and TRBJ1-5, with D possibly being TRBD1 (6 bases). The CDR3 is made up of 15 amino acids. Trimming pared 5 bases from V and 4 bases from J, leaving 15 bases between. Germline assignment: CDR1 MDHEN and CDR2 SYDVKM. The CDR3 sequence: CASSDTTGWNQPQHF. In DNA, the CDR3 is TGTGCCAGCAGTGACACAACAGGGTGGAATCAGCCCCAGCATTTT. The entire variable domain, with the rest obtained from reference TRBV28 and TRBJ1-5, is as follows: DVKVTQSSRYLVKRTGEKVFLECVQDMDHENMFWYRQDPGLGLRLIYFSYDVKMKEKGDIPEGYSVSREKKERFSLILESASTNQTSMYLCASSDTTGWNQPQHFGDGTRLSIL.

This chain joins TRBV3-1 (or the pseudogene TRBV3-2) and TRBJ2-7, with D unclear. The germline V gene encodes CDR1 LGHDT and CDR2 YNNKEL (reference sequence). The CDR3 spans 11 residues. The germline V and J ends were trimmed by 3 bases and 4 bases, with 4 bases remaining between them. CDR3 DNA sequence: TGTGCCAGCAGCCATGTATACGAGCAGTACTTC. Amino acid sequence: CASSHVYEQYF.

The CDR3 loop is CASSEPHSGSTDTQYF. The CDR3 DNA reads TGTGCCAGCAGCGAACCCCATAGCGGGAGCACAGATACGCAGTATTTT. This sequence joins TRBV9 and TRBJ2-3, with 7 nucleotides matching TRBD2. Germline V CDR1 and CDR2: SGDLS, YYNGEE. The CDR3 length is 16 residues. V lost 3 bases to trimming and J lost 0 bases; unmatched junction nucleotides: 7.

The chain joins TRBV2 to TRBJ2-7; possibly TRBD1 for D (5 bases). CDR3 length: 12 residues. Trimming left V 5 bases short and J 3 bases short, with 8 bases between. The germline CDR1 and CDR2 sequences are SNHLY and FYNNEI. CDR3 amino acids: CASSNDSYEQYF. In DNA form, the CDR3 reads TGTGCCAGCAGTAACGACAGCTACGAGCAGTACTTC.

J is TRBJ2-2 and V is TRBV2, with D possibly matching TRBD1 (6 bases). V lost 8 bases, J lost 0 bases, and 19 bases lay in between. The CDR3 spans 17 residues. The germline gives CDR1 SNHLY, CDR2 FYNNEI. Here the CDR3 reads CASQTPGQRTNTGELFF. The CDR3, as DNA: TGTGCCAGCCAGACCCCGGGACAACGGACGAACACCGGGGAGCTGTTTTTT.

The chain recombines TRBV5-4 with TRBJ2-5; maybe TRBD2 (6 bases). Trimming took off 0 bases at V and 5 bases at J, with 14 bases between the two ends. Germline V CDR1 and CDR2: SGHNT, YYREEE (reference sequence). The CDR3 extends over 15 amino acids. This CDR3 reads CASSLGRTGVETQYF. CDR3 in DNA: TGTGCCAGCAGCTTGGGCCGCACGGGGGTTGAGACCCAGTACTTC.

The chain has TRBV5-1 and TRBJ1-3; weak D call: TRBD1 (5 bases). Per the germline V gene, CDR1 is SGHRS and CDR2 is YFSETQ. The V and J ends lost 3 bases and 4 bases respectively, with 14 bases between them. The CDR3 is 15 amino acids. The CDR3 is CASSSSGGGGNTIYF. The CDR3 nucleotides read TGCGCCAGCAGCTCCTCCGGGGGTGGAGGAAACACCATATATTTT.

V gene TRBV6-2 or TRBV6-3 combines with J gene TRBJ1-2; TRBD1 agrees at 9 bases. Germline V gives CDR1 MNHEY, CDR2 SVGEGT. The CDR3 is 16 residues long. J was trimmed by 4 bases and V by 2 bases; bases with no gene match: 8. The CDR3 bases are TGTGCCAGCAGTTACGGCGACGACAGGGGGATCTATGGCTACACCTTC. It specifies CASSYGDDRGIYGYTF.

This CDR3 is CASSFEAAPRTGIYEQYF. CDR3 DNA sequence: TGTGCCAGCAGCTTCGAGGCCGCACCGAGGACAGGGATCTACGAGCAGTACTTC. The rearrangement links TRBV11-2 to TRBJ2-7; TRBD1 aligns across 8 bases. In germline, CDR1 is SGHAT, CDR2 FQNNGV. The V and J ends lost 3 bases and 3 bases, in that order; junction bases with no gene match: 16. The length of the CDR3 is 18 residues.

V usage is TRBV29-1 and J usage is TRBJ1-2, with a possible D match to TRBD1 (6 bases). CDR3 length equals 14 residues. V shed 1 base and J shed 6 bases, with 15 bases lying between them. Germline V gene data show CDR1 as SQVTM and CDR2 as ANQGSEA. The CDR3 reads CSVEGGTHINGYTF. DNA of the CDR3: TGCAGCGTTGAAGGGGGGACACATATAAATGGCTACACCTTC.

CDR3 sequence: CASSNLFGVQETQYF. Written as DNA, the CDR3 is TGTGCCAGCAGCAATCTTTTCGGGGTCCAAGAGACCCAGTACTTC. The chain uses TRBV6-2 or TRBV6-3 and TRBJ2-5, with a tentative D call TRBD2 (5 bases). Germline V CDR1 and CDR2: MNHEY, SVGEGT. The ends were cut back, 6 bases at V and 1 base at J, with 15 bases in the middle. This CDR3 region has 15 residues.

The V gene is TRBV28, the J gene TRBJ1-5; D may be TRBD1 (6 bases). Per the germline V gene, CDR1 is MDHEN and CDR2 is SYDVKM. The CDR3 runs 16 residues. Trimming cost V 3 bases and J 1 base, with 13 bases left between them. CDR3 DNA: TGTGCCAGCAGTTTTCGGACAGCCGTAAGCAATCAGCCCCAGCATTTT. Translating gives CASSFRTAVSNQPQHF.

This chain connects TRBV5-4 to TRBJ1-6; TRBD1 is a possible D gene (5 bases). V was clipped by 4 bases and J by 7 bases, with 12 bases between them. The CDR3 sequence is 14 residues long. CDR1 is SGHNT and CDR2 is YYREEE in the germline V gene (reference sequence). The CDR3 spells CASSIDRSNSPLHF. CDR3 nucleotide sequence: TGTGCCAGCAGCATAGACAGAAGCAATTCACCCCTCCACTTT.

The CDR3 sequence: CASSFGGSTDTQYF. The CDR3 DNA reads as TGCGCCAGCAGCTTTGGGGGGAGCACAGATACGCAGTATTTT. The J gene is TRBJ2-3, the V gene TRBV5-1, with D perhaps TRBD2 (6 bases). The germline CDR1 and CDR2 sequences are SGHRS and YFSETQ. This CDR3 contains 14 residues. V was shortened by 2 bases and J by 0 bases, with 7 bases between the two germline ends.

In its sample, this clone was seen once. The J gene is TRBJ2-1, the V gene TRBV5-4; 7 positions match TRBD1. In germline, CDR1 is SGHNT, CDR2 YYREEE (reference sequence). Germline trimming cut 4 bases from V and 9 bases from J; bases unmatched to any gene: 13. The CDR3 loop spans 15 amino acids. In DNA form, the CDR3 reads TGTGCCAGCAGCGGGGGTACAGGGGCCTCAACTGAGCAGTTCTTC. Translation gives CASSGGTGASTEQFF.

This chain links TRBV20-1 with TRBJ1-4, with D unresolved. V was trimmed by 3 bases and J by 8 bases, leaving 16 bases between them. CDR3 size: 14 residues. Germline values: CDR1 DFQATT, CDR2 SNEGSKA (reference sequence). CDR3 nucleotide sequence: TGCAGTGCTAGTGAGGTGGGAAGCGGGGAAAAACTGTTTTTT. It yields the protein CSASEVGSGEKLFF.

This clone was seen a single time. The chain has TRBV24-1 and TRBJ1-1; D gene unclear. Trimming shortened V by 4 bases and J by 4 bases, and 9 bases separated the two germline ends. The CDR3 runs to 13 residues. CDR1 is KGHDR and CDR2 is SFDVKD in the germline V gene. CDR3 DNA sequence: TGTGCCACCAGTGACGGGTGGAGCACTGAAGCTTTCTTT. Translating gives CATSDGWSTEAFF.

This clone occurred once. In nucleotides, the CDR3 is TGTGCCAGCAGCATGACAGGGTGGGGTAAGACCCAGTACTTC. Translation gives CASSMTGWGKTQYF. V gene TRBV6-5 combines with J gene TRBJ2-5, with TRBD1 identical over 7 bases. Germline V gene sequence: CDR1 MNHEY, CDR2 SVGAGI. J was trimmed by 6 bases and V by 6 bases; bases with no gene match: 10. The CDR3 is 14 amino acids.